This TCR beta chain was sequenced during a study of T-cell reconstitution after alpha-beta-depleted transplantation in children. In this sample, this clonotype turned up a few times. Its antigen is currently unknown. Germline assignment: CDR1 SQVTM and CDR2 ANQGSEA. V lost 3 bases and J 7 bases, leaving 12 bases between the germline ends. The CDR3 totals 12 residues. Notes on the study in general: Newly produced T cells mostly accounted for T-cell counts and diversity one year post-transplant. Some patients' high day-60 TCRbeta diversity was attributed to recipient cells surviving conditioning.

Unique molecular identifiers were built into the TCRbeta library. TCRdb recomputed calls from the PCR reads with MiXCR, one row per CDR3 protein. This sample has roughly 490,000 distinct CDR3 sequences, with more than 9.5% found just once. This TCR was recovered from a female patient aged 2-10 years who had a stem cell transplant for aplastic anemia, so the T cells may come from the graft donor. The input for sequencing was PBMCs, mostly from graft donor cells, taken 180 days after TCRalphabeta/CD19-depleted stem cell transplant. The chain employs TRBV29-1 and TRBJ1-2; D is unresolved. In nucleotides, the CDR3 is TGCAGCGTTGATATCCGGATCCCTGGCTACACCTTC. It codes for CSVDIRIPGYTF.